The rows below give T cell receptor beta chains drawn from one sample of a study of CD8+ T cells in alopecia areata. Profiled with immunoSEQ multiplex PCR; TCRdb holds only in-frame clones, not every one. The sample lists 130,000 to 150,000 clones, about 47% occurring once. Source: CD4+ T cells sorted from blood, taken at week 0. The receptors were sampled from a human donor with alopecia areata. Each CDR3 is given with its conserved first and last residue. Fields, in order: CDR3 protein, CDR3 DNA, D gene, clone size, J gene, V gene, CDR3 length. D genes are given only for firm matches. Clone size is shown for a subset of rows, as once, few, many or a class of expanded clone.

CDR3 protein: CASSLISDRGGGYTF; CDR3 DNA: TGTGCCAGCAGTTTAATCTCCGACAGGGGCGGTGGCTACACCTTC; D gene: TRBD1; clone size: .; J gene: TRBJ1-2; V gene: TRBV27; CDR3 length: 15
CDR3 protein: CASSYKEDSYYEQYF; CDR3 DNA: TGTGCCAGCAGTTACAAAGAAGACTCCTACTACGAGCAGTACTTC; D gene: .; clone size: once; J gene: TRBJ2-7; V gene: TRBV6-5; CDR3 length: 15
CDR3 protein: CASSAITGISGYTF; CDR3 DNA: TGTGCCAGCAGCGCCATTACAGGGATAAGTGGCTACACCTTC; D gene: .; clone size: .; J gene: TRBJ1-2; V gene: TRBV9; CDR3 length: 14
CDR3 protein: CSVKQGSSYNEQFF; CDR3 DNA: TGCAGCGTTAAACAGGGATCCTCCTACAATGAGCAGTTCTTC; D gene: .; clone size: few; J gene: TRBJ2-1; V gene: TRBV29-1; CDR3 length: 14
CDR3 protein: CSGTTSGRATDTQYF; CDR3 DNA: TGCAGCGGTACGACTAGCGGGAGGGCCACAGATACGCAGTATTTT; D gene: TRBD2; clone size: .; J gene: TRBJ2-3; V gene: TRBV29-1; CDR3 length: 15
CDR3 protein: CASSQGTPNTEAFF; CDR3 DNA: TGTGCCAGCAGCCAAGGAACACCGAACACTGAAGCTTTCTTT; D gene: .; clone size: .; J gene: TRBJ1-1; V gene: TRBV14; CDR3 length: 14
CDR3 protein: CASSFGGVYYEQYF; CDR3 DNA: TGCGCCAGCAGCTTCGGCGGGGTGTACTACGAGCAGTACTTC; D gene: .; clone size: .; J gene: TRBJ2-7; V gene: TRBV5-1; CDR3 length: 14
CDR3 protein: CASNSDRGPAGYTF; CDR3 DNA: TGTGCCAGCAACTCCGACAGGGGGCCAGCTGGCTACACCTTC; D gene: TRBD1; clone size: few; J gene: TRBJ1-2; V gene: TRBV7-2; CDR3 length: 14
CDR3 protein: CASSPDRGLVYQPQHF; CDR3 DNA: TGTGCCAGTAGTCCGGACAGGGGGCTCGTATATCAGCCCCAGCATTTT; D gene: TRBD1; clone size: few; J gene: TRBJ1-5; V gene: TRBV19; CDR3 length: 16
CDR3 protein: CASSLAGQGTDTQYF; CDR3 DNA: TGTGCCAGCAGCTTAGCGGGACAGGGGACAGATACGCAGTATTTT; D gene: TRBD1; clone size: .; J gene: TRBJ2-3; V gene: TRBV7-9; CDR3 length: 15
CDR3 protein: CASSRGGQGRGGNQPQHF; CDR3 DNA: TGTGCCAGCAGCCGCGGCGGACAGGGGCGTGGGGGCAATCAGCCCCAGCATTTT; D gene: TRBD1; clone size: .; J gene: TRBJ1-5; V gene: TRBV4-2; CDR3 length: 18
CDR3 protein: CASSTGQSSGNTIYF; CDR3 DNA: TGTGCCAGCAGTACTGGACAGAGCTCTGGAAACACCATATATTTT; D gene: .; clone size: few; J gene: TRBJ1-3; V gene: TRBV6-5; CDR3 length: 15
CDR3 protein: CAISETRGSTEAFF; CDR3 DNA: TGTGCCATCAGTGAGACTCGGGGGAGCACTGAAGCTTTCTTT; D gene: .; clone size: few; J gene: TRBJ1-1; V gene: TRBV10-3; CDR3 length: 14
CDR3 protein: CASRAGTIVYEQYF; CDR3 DNA: TGTGCCAGCAGGGCCGGGACCATAGTCTACGAGCAGTACTTC; D gene: .; clone size: .; J gene: TRBJ2-7; V gene: TRBV2; CDR3 length: 14
CDR3 protein: CAWSVLFRGRSSTEAFF; CDR3 DNA: TGTGCCTGGAGTGTACTTTTCAGGGGGCGTTCGTCCACTGAAGCTTTCTTT; D gene: TRBD1; clone size: .; J gene: TRBJ1-1; V gene: TRBV30; CDR3 length: 17
CDR3 protein: CASSRIAGVFRLGEQFF; CDR3 DNA: TGTGCCAGCAGCCGGATAGCGGGAGTTTTCCGGTTGGGTGAGCAGTTCTTC; D gene: TRBD2; clone size: .; J gene: TRBJ2-1; V gene: TRBV11-2; CDR3 length: 17
CDR3 protein: CASSEVGAVQDTQYF; CDR3 DNA: TGTGCCAGCAGTGAAGTGGGGGCGGTTCAAGATACGCAGTATTTT; D gene: .; clone size: .; J gene: TRBJ2-3; V gene: TRBV25-1; CDR3 length: 15
CDR3 protein: CASSLDLTGGETQYF; CDR3 DNA: TGTGCCAGCAGCTTAGACCTGACAGGCGGGGAGACCCAGTACTTC; D gene: .; clone size: .; J gene: TRBJ2-5; V gene: TRBV7-9; CDR3 length: 15
CDR3 protein: CAWSSELAGAIGFTDTQYF; CDR3 DNA: TGTGCCTGGAGTTCCGAACTAGCGGGAGCAATAGGGTTCACAGATACGCAGTATTTT; D gene: TRBD2; clone size: .; J gene: TRBJ2-3; V gene: TRBV30; CDR3 length: 19
CDR3 protein: CASSATQSSSYEQYF; CDR3 DNA: TGTGCCAGCAGCGCGACCCAATCGAGCTCCTACGAGCAGTACTTC; D gene: .; clone size: .; J gene: TRBJ2-7; V gene: TRBV5-4; CDR3 length: 15
CDR3 protein: CASSPWGASAYEQYF; CDR3 DNA: TGTGCCAGCAGTCCATGGGGGGCTAGCGCCTACGAGCAGTACTTC; D gene: .; clone size: .; J gene: TRBJ2-7; V gene: TRBV27; CDR3 length: 15
CDR3 protein: CASSLYVRGEQYF; CDR3 DNA: TGTGCCAGCAGTTTATACGTCCGGGGCGAGCAGTACTTC; D gene: .; clone size: .; J gene: TRBJ2-7; V gene: TRBV27; CDR3 length: 13
CDR3 protein: CASREQSNQPQHF; CDR3 DNA: TGTGCCAGCAGAGAGCAAAGCAATCAGCCCCAGCATTTT; D gene: .; clone size: .; J gene: TRBJ1-5; V gene: TRBV6-1; CDR3 length: 13
CDR3 protein: CASSQGRVEQFF; CDR3 DNA: TGTGCCAGCAGCCAAGGAAGGGTTGAGCAGTTCTTC; D gene: .; clone size: .; J gene: TRBJ2-1; V gene: TRBV14; CDR3 length: 12
CDR3 protein: CASSESSPWRGRTGELFF; CDR3 DNA: TGCGCCAGCAGTGAGTCGTCCCCTTGGAGGGGCCGAACCGGGGAGCTGTTTTTT; D gene: .; clone size: .; J gene: TRBJ2-2; V gene: TRBV10-2; CDR3 length: 18
CDR3 protein: CASSQGWTGGEEGYTF; CDR3 DNA: TGTGCCAGCAGCCAAGGATGGACAGGAGGAGAGGAAGGCTACACCTTC; D gene: TRBD1; clone size: .; J gene: TRBJ1-2; V gene: TRBV4-2; CDR3 length: 16
CDR3 protein: CASSVGTGTSETQYF; CDR3 DNA: TGTGCCAGCAGTGTCGGGACCGGGACATCGGAGACCCAGTACTTC; D gene: .; clone size: .; J gene: TRBJ2-5; V gene: TRBV25-1; CDR3 length: 15
CDR3 protein: CASSLSGANVLTF; CDR3 DNA: TGTGCCAGCAGTTTATCTGGGGCCAACGTCCTGACTTTC; D gene: .; clone size: .; J gene: TRBJ2-6; V gene: TRBV27; CDR3 length: 13
CDR3 protein: CALDRGSYNEQFF; CDR3 DNA: TGTGCATTAGACAGGGGCTCCTACAATGAGCAGTTCTTC; D gene: TRBD1; clone size: once; J gene: TRBJ2-1; V gene: TRBV7-7; CDR3 length: 13
CDR3 protein: CASLKWDTEAFF; CDR3 DNA: TGTGCCAGCTTGAAATGGGACACTGAAGCTTTCTTT; D gene: .; clone size: .; J gene: TRBJ1-1; V gene: TRBV6-6; CDR3 length: 12
CDR3 protein: CASNALGSLGPEAFF; CDR3 DNA: TGTGCCAGCAACGCCCTTGGATCCTTGGGCCCTGAAGCTTTCTTT; D gene: .; clone size: .; J gene: TRBJ1-1; V gene: TRBV28; CDR3 length: 15
CDR3 protein: CSVGGRATEAFF; CDR3 DNA: TGCAGCGTCGGGGGTAGGGCGACTGAAGCTTTCTTT; D gene: .; clone size: .; J gene: TRBJ1-1; V gene: TRBV29-1; CDR3 length: 12
CDR3 protein: CASSTLGRGGDTQYF; CDR3 DNA: TGTGCCAGCAGCACCTTGGGGCGAGGAGGAGATACGCAGTATTTT; D gene: .; clone size: many; J gene: TRBJ2-3; V gene: TRBV27; CDR3 length: 15
CDR3 protein: CASSGTGRYAFF; CDR3 DNA: TGTGCCAGCAGTGGGACAGGGCGCTATGCTTTCTTT; D gene: TRBD1; clone size: .; J gene: TRBJ1-1; V gene: TRBV6-1; CDR3 length: 12
CDR3 protein: CAWSGQTEQYF; CDR3 DNA: TGTGCCTGGAGTGGCCAGACTGAGCAGTACTTC; D gene: .; clone size: few; J gene: TRBJ2-7; V gene: TRBV30; CDR3 length: 11
CDR3 protein: CASSALGETQYF; CDR3 DNA: TGCGCCAGCAGCGCCCTAGGGGAGACCCAGTACTTC; D gene: .; clone size: .; J gene: TRBJ2-5; V gene: TRBV5-1; CDR3 length: 12
CDR3 protein: CSVGSRDYNEQFF; CDR3 DNA: TGCAGCGTGGGGAGCAGGGACTACAATGAGCAGTTCTTC; D gene: .; clone size: few; J gene: TRBJ2-1; V gene: TRBV29-1; CDR3 length: 13
CDR3 protein: CAISVSGSYGYTF; CDR3 DNA: TGTGCCATCAGTGTCTCAGGCAGCTATGGCTACACCTTC; D gene: .; clone size: .; J gene: TRBJ1-2; V gene: TRBV10-3; CDR3 length: 13
CDR3 protein: CASSDQGAGGSPGELFF; CDR3 DNA: TGTGCCAGCAGTGATCAAGGAGCGGGAGGAAGCCCCGGGGAGCTGTTTTTT; D gene: TRBD2; clone size: few; J gene: TRBJ2-2; V gene: TRBV2; CDR3 length: 17
CDR3 protein: CASSQRDTQSRGYTF; CDR3 DNA: TGCGCCAGCAGCCAAAGGGACACCCAGAGCAGGGGCTACACCTTC; D gene: .; clone size: .; J gene: TRBJ1-2; V gene: TRBV4-3; CDR3 length: 15
CDR3 protein: CAFAGQGNQPQHF; CDR3 DNA: TGTGCCTTCGCGGGACAGGGGAATCAGCCCCAGCATTTT; D gene: TRBD1; clone size: .; J gene: TRBJ1-5; V gene: TRBV30; CDR3 length: 13
CDR3 protein: CAIQGQGPRYSGNTIYF; CDR3 DNA: TGTGCCATCCAAGGACAGGGGCCACGGTATTCTGGAAACACCATATATTTT; D gene: TRBD1; clone size: few; J gene: TRBJ1-3; V gene: TRBV10-3; CDR3 length: 17
CDR3 protein: CASSYDRLETQYF; CDR3 DNA: TGTGCCAGCAGTTACGACCGGTTAGAGACGCAGTATTTT; D gene: .; clone size: .; J gene: TRBJ2-3; V gene: TRBV6-5; CDR3 length: 13
CDR3 protein: CAWSRGQGSQPQHF; CDR3 DNA: TGTGCCTGGAGCCGAGGACAGGGCAGCCAGCCCCAGCATTTT; D gene: TRBD1; clone size: few; J gene: TRBJ1-5; V gene: TRBV30; CDR3 length: 14
CDR3 protein: CASRTTGDHEQYF; CDR3 DNA: TGTGCCAGCAGGACAACAGGGGACCACGAGCAGTACTTC; D gene: TRBD1; clone size: .; J gene: TRBJ2-7; V gene: TRBV6-5; CDR3 length: 13
CDR3 protein: CASSLQSGQGGWGTEAFF; CDR3 DNA: TGTGCCAGCAGTTTACAGTCGGGACAGGGCGGCTGGGGGACTGAAGCTTTCTTT; D gene: TRBD1; clone size: .; J gene: TRBJ1-1; V gene: TRBV27; CDR3 length: 18
CDR3 protein: CATKLREGSSEAFF; CDR3 DNA: TGTGCCACCAAACTGAGGGAGGGGTCTTCTGAAGCTTTCTTT; D gene: .; clone size: .; J gene: TRBJ1-1; V gene: TRBV15; CDR3 length: 14